This TCR beta chain was profiled in a study of T cell responses to AZD1222 COVID-19 vaccine. For the study at large: Both about-4-week and about-12-week second-dose recipients were combined.

This clone was observed once. Its antigen remains unidentified. Study results and limitations: Spike was spanned by vaccine-associated CD4 TCRs, which were dominant at 160-218 and 743-854. Baseline seropositivity occurred in only a handful of AZD1222 recipients. Donors, mostly white British, included more females; clonal diversity was possibly underestimated.

TCRdb's table, derived via immunoSEQ multiplex PCR, lists solely in-frame clones and lacks some. The sample gives 78,000 or so clones, 70% to 90% of which show up once; less than 20% is in the top ten. Trimming shortened V by 0 bases and J by 4 bases, and 19 bases separated the two germline ends. Germline V gives CDR1 LGHDT, CDR2 YNNKEL (reference sequence). The CDR3 extends over 17 amino acids. This TCR was sampled from an adult in good health. J is TRBJ2-7 and V is TRBV3-1 (or the pseudogene TRBV3-2), with D perhaps matching TRBD1 (6 bases). The sample consisted of peripheral blood, taken on day 0 of AZD1222 vaccination. Here the CDR3 DNA reads TGTGCCAGCAGCCAAGAGGTGGACAGTTTGGGGTTTTACGAGCAGTACTTC. It specifies CASSQEVDSLGFYEQYF.